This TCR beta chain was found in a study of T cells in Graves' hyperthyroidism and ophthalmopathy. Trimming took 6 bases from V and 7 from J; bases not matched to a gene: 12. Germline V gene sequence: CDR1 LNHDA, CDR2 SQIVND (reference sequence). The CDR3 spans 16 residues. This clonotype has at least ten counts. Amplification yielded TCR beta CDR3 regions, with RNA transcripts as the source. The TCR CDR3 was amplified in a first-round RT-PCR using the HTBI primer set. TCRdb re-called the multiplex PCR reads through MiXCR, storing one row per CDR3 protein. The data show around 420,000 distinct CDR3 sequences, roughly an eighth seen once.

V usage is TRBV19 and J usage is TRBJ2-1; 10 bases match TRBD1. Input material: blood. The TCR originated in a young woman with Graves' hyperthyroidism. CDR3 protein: CASSLLSGTGVNEQFF. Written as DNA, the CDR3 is TGTGCCAGTAGCCTACTATCCGGGACAGGGGTGAATGAGCAGTTCTTC.